The 18 T cell receptor beta chains listed next were all sequenced from one sample in a study of OX40 agonist ivuxolimab in advanced cancers. Generated by immunoSEQ multiplex PCR, the TCRdb table keeps only in-frame clones and is missing some. The sample includes about 45,000 clones, roughly 88% of them seen just once. This material consisted of CD4+ or CD8+ T cells sorted from blood, taken in a trial of the OX40 agonist ivuxolimab. Source of these receptors: an adult with an advanced solid tumor such as melanoma, head and neck, liver or kidney cancer.

For this clone: The sample holds other DNA sequences that translate to the same CDR3. The chain employs TRBV11-3 and TRBJ1-1; D might be TRBD1 (5 bases). The germline V gene has CDR1 SGHNT and CDR2 YENEEA. There are 13 residues in the CDR3. Trimming removed 5 bases from V and 4 bases from J, with 11 bases in between. The CDR3 DNA reads as TGTGCCAGCAGCCAGATTAGGGGCACTGAAGCTTTCTTT. Translating it yields CASSQIRGTEAFF.

The rearrangement joins TRBV4-2 to TRBJ2-7; D not resolved. V was trimmed by 0 bases and J by 0 bases, leaving 9 bases between them. Germline assignment: CDR1 LGHNA and CDR2 YNFKEQ. This CDR3 is 15 amino acids long. CDR3 coding DNA: TGTGCCAGCAGCCAAGATGGTAGCACCTCCTACGAGCAGTACTTC. This codes for CASSQDGSTSYEQYF.

The chain carries TRBV19 and TRBJ1-2; 7 positions agree with TRBD1. The CDR3 length is 16 residues. Germline V lookup: CDR1 LNHDA, CDR2 SQIVND (reference sequence). V lost 5 bases, J lost 4 bases, and 13 bases stayed unmatched. Written as DNA, the CDR3 is TGTGCCAGTAGTTTAAGGACAGGTGAATTAGGCTATGGCTACACCTTC. Protein product: CASSLRTGELGYGYTF.

In this sample, this clone turned up once. The V gene is TRBV11-2, the J gene TRBJ1-1; tentatively, D is TRBD1 (5 bases). The V end lost 5 bases, the J end lost 6 bases, and 16 bases lay between the germline ends. Germline lookup yields CDR1 SGHAT and CDR2 FQNNGV. The CDR3 is 14 residues long. The CDR3 protein is CASSPAGRAAEAFF. Written as DNA, the CDR3 is TGTGCCAGCAGCCCCGCGGGGCGGGCAGCTGAAGCTTTCTTT.

The CDR3 coding sequence is TGTGCCAGCAGCTCCAGCAGGGATAATTCACCCCTCCACTTT. Translating gives CASSSSRDNSPLHF. The rearrangement links TRBV11-2 to TRBJ1-6; D possibly corresponds to TRBD1 (5 bases). V shed 4 bases and J shed 5 bases, with 9 bases lying between them. Germline CDR1 and CDR2: SGHAT and FQNNGV. The CDR3 spans 14 residues. Variable domain in full (rest from reference TRBV11-2 and TRBJ1-6): EAGVAQSPRYKIIEKRQSVAFWCNPISGHATLYWYQQILGQGPKLLIQFQNNGVVDDSQLPKDRFSAERLKGVDSTLKIQPAKLEDSAVYLCASSSSRDNSPLHFGNGTRLTVT.

CDR3: CASSPSGNTIYF. The CDR3 DNA reads as TGTGCCAGCAGCCCCTCTGGAAACACCATATATTTT. The chain has TRBV7-8 and TRBJ1-3; no clear D gene. The germline V gene encodes CDR1 SGHVS and CDR2 FQNEAQ. V lost 5 bases and J 0 bases, leaving 2 bases between the germline ends. The CDR3 runs 12 residues.

The chain uses TRBV9 and TRBJ1-5; TRBD1 might be the D (5 bases). V shed 0 bases and J shed 3 bases, with 10 bases lying between them. The length of the CDR3 is 15 residues. Germline CDR1 reads SGDLS; CDR2 reads YYNGEE. DNA of the CDR3: TGTGCCAGCAGCGTAGACGGGGGTGACAATCAGCCCCAGCATTTT. It specifies CASSVDGGDNQPQHF.

The rearrangement links TRBV19 to TRBJ1-1, with 8 bases matching TRBD1. The CDR3 has 16 residues. Trimming took 2 bases from V and 0 from J; bases not matched to a gene: 5. In germline, CDR1 is LNHDA, CDR2 SQIVND (reference sequence). The CDR3 DNA reads TGTGCCAGTAGTATACCCGGGACAGGTTTGAACACTGAAGCTTTCTTT. Translating it yields CASSIPGTGLNTEAFF.

J is TRBJ2-7 and V is TRBV7-3; 8 bases align to TRBD1. This CDR3 has 15 amino acids. The germline V gene encodes CDR1 SGHTA and CDR2 FQGTGA. Unmatched junction bases numbered 6, after V lost 5 bases and J lost 0 bases. DNA for the CDR3: TGTGCCAGCAGCCAAGACAGGGGCAGCTCCTACGAGCAGTACTTC. Protein product: CASSQDRGSSYEQYF.

This chain links TRBV9 with TRBJ1-3, with unresolved D. V gave up 0 bases and J gave up 4 bases, with 14 bases separating them. CDR3 length: 16 amino acids. The V gene's germline CDR1 is SGDLS and CDR2 YYNGEE. Here the CDR3 reads CASSVGWSGPGNTIYF. The CDR3 DNA reads TGTGCCAGCAGCGTAGGCTGGTCCGGGCCCGGAAACACCATATATTTT. The variable domain in full, completed from reference TRBV9 and TRBJ1-3, reads DSGVTQTPKHLITATGQRVTLRCSPRSGDLSVYWYQQSLDQGLQFLIQYYNGEERAKGNILERFSAQQFPDLHSELNLSSLELGDSALYFCASSVGWSGPGNTIYFGEGSWLTVV.

The CDR3 region has the DNA TGTGCCAGCAGCCAACGGACTAGCTCCACAGATACGCAGTATTTT. Amino acid sequence: CASSQRTSSTDTQYF. This rearrangement joins TRBV7-3 to TRBJ2-3, with 8 positions matching TRBD2. The junction had 6 bases not matched to a gene; V was cut back by 5 bases and J by 2 bases. CDR3 length equals 15 residues. Germline assignment: CDR1 SGHTA and CDR2 FQGTGA.

The chain links TRBV11-2 to TRBJ1-6, with a tentative D call TRBD1 (5 bases). Germline values: CDR1 SGHAT, CDR2 FQNNGV. Trimming took off 0 bases at V and 9 bases at J, with 12 bases between the two ends. This CDR3 is built from 15 residues. CDR3 sequence (DNA): TGTGCCAGCAGCTTAGAACCAGGGTTCCGTTCACCCCTCCACTTT. It yields the protein CASSLEPGFRSPLHF.

The rearrangement joins TRBV13 to TRBJ2-5; either TRBD1 or TRBD2 may supply D (6 bases each). CDR3 size: 17 residues. CDR1 PRHDT and CDR2 FYEKMQ come from the germline V gene (reference sequence). Trimming left V 6 bases short and J 10 bases short, with 30 bases between. The CDR3 loop is CASSSSQLGGKGTDQYF. CDR3 DNA sequence: TGTGCCAGCAGTTCAAGCCAACTAGGGGGGAAAGGGACCGACCAGTACTTC.

The CDR3 coding sequence is TGTGCCAGCAGCCTTTGGACTGAAGCTTTCTTT. Protein: CASSLWTEAFF. The chain links TRBV6-5 to TRBJ1-1; D unclear. Germline CDR1 reads MNHEY; CDR2 reads SVGAGI. The V end was cut by 6 bases, the J end by 5 bases, with 7 bases between. The CDR3 length is 11 residues.

DNA of the CDR3: TGTGCCAGCTCCGGGTTAGCGGGGGGCCTCTCCTACGAGCAGTACTTC. Protein product: CASSGLAGGLSYEQYF. The rearrangement joins TRBV27 to TRBJ2-7; TRBD2 agrees at 10 bases. CDR1 is MNHEY and CDR2 is SMNVEV in the germline V gene (reference sequence). V was pared by 8 bases and J by 0 bases, with 10 bases of the junction left unmatched. The CDR3 loop spans 16 amino acids.

The CDR3 loop reads CASSVTSGGQSNTGELFF. The CDR3 DNA reads TGTGCCAGCAGCGTCACTAGCGGGGGTCAATCGAACACCGGGGAGCTGTTTTTT. The rearrangement joins TRBV9 to TRBJ2-2, with 11 nucleotides matching TRBD2. Germline V gene sequence: CDR1 SGDLS, CDR2 YYNGEE. The V gene end was trimmed by 2 bases and the J gene end by 0 bases; junction bases not matched to a gene: 6. The CDR3 is 18 residues long.

This clone has more than one count but fewer than ten. The chain uses TRBV13 and TRBJ1-1; D not resolved. Germline V lookup: CDR1 PRHDT, CDR2 FYEKMQ (reference sequence). The CDR3 is 13 amino acids. V shed 2 bases and J shed 1 base, with 5 bases lying between them. The CDR3 is CASSLSQNTEAFF. The DNA of the CDR3 is TGTGCCAGCAGCTTATCACAGAACACTGAAGCTTTCTTT.

V and J are TRBV5-1 and TRBJ2-3, with 7 bases identical to TRBD2. The CDR3 extends over 14 amino acids. From germline, CDR1 is SGHRS and CDR2 YFSETQ. J was trimmed by 5 bases and V by 2 bases; bases with no gene match: 5. CDR3 in amino acids: CASSLAGPEDTQYF. As DNA, the CDR3 is TGCGCCAGCAGCTTAGCGGGGCCTGAAGATACGCAGTATTTT.